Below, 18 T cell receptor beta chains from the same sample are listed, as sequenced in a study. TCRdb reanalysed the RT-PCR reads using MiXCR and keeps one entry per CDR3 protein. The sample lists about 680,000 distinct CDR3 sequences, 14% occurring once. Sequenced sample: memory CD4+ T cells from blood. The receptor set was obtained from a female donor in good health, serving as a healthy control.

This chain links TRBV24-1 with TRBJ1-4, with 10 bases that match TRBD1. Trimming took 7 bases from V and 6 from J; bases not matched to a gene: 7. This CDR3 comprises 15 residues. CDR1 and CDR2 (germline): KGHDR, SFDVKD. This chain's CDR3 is CATSGWDRGYEKLFF. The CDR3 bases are TGTGCCACCAGCGGATGGGACAGGGGCTATGAAAAACTGTTTTTT.

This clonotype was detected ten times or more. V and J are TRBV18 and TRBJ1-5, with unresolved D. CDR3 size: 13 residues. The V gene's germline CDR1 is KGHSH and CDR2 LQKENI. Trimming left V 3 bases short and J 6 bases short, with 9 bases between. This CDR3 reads CASSPIKVQPQHF. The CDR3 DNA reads TGTGCCAGCTCACCGATTAAGGTTCAGCCCCAGCATTTT.

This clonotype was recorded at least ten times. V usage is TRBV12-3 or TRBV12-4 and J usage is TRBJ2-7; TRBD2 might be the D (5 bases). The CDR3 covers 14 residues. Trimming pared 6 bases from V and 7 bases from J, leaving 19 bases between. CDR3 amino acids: CASRGARADVEQYF. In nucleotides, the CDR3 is TGTGCCAGCAGGGGCGCGAGGGCCGACGTAGAGCAGTACTTC.

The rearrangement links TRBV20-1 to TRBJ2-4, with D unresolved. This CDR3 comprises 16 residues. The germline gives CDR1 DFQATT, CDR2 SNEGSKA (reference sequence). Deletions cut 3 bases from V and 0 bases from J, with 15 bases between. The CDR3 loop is CSASAQIPLAKNIQYF. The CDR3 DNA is TGCAGTGCTAGCGCCCAGATCCCTTTAGCCAAAAACATTCAGTACTTC.

CDR3 protein: CASSLGLSFTDTQYF. The CDR3 coding sequence is TGTGCCAGCAGCTTAGGTCTCAGTTTCACAGATACGCAGTATTTT. The V gene is TRBV7-2, the J gene TRBJ2-3, with D unresolved. From germline, CDR1 is SGHTA and CDR2 FQGNSA. The CDR3 length is 15 residues. Trimming removed 1 base at V and 2 bases at J, with 10 bases between. The full variable domain, its missing parts supplied by reference TRBV7-2 and TRBJ2-3, is GAGVSQSPSNKVTEKGKDVELRCDPISGHTALYWYRQSLGQGLEFLIYFQGNSAPDKSGLPSDRFSAERTGGSVSTLTIQRTQQEDSAVYLCASSLGLSFTDTQYFGPGTRLTVL.

The CDR3 nucleotides read TGTGCCAGCACTGCAGGGATTTCGAACACTGAAGCTTTCTTT. Protein: CASTAGISNTEAFF. V gene TRBV6-1 combines with J gene TRBJ1-1, with D possibly being TRBD1 (5 bases). CDR1 is MNHNS and CDR2 is SASEGT in the germline V gene. V gave up 7 bases and J gave up 1 base, with 13 bases separating them. CDR3 length: 14 amino acids.

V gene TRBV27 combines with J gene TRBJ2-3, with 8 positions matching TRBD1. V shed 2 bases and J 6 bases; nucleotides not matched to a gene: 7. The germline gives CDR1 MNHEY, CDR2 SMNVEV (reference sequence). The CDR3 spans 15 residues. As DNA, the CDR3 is TGTGCCAGCAGTTTAACCGGGACAGGTCTGGATACGCAGTATTTT. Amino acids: CASSLTGTGLDTQYF.

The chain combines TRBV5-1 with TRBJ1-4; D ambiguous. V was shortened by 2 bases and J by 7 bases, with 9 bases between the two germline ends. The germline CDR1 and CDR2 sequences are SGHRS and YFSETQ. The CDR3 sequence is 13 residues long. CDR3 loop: CASSLETSEKLFF. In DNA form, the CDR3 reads TGCGCCAGCAGCTTAGAGACATCTGAAAAACTGTTTTTT.

The CDR3 nucleotides are TGTGCCAGCAGCTTCGACACGACCACAGATACGCAGTATTTT. Its translation is CASSFDTTTDTQYF. This chain links TRBV11-1 with TRBJ2-3; D unresolved. The CDR3 covers 14 residues. V was pared by 3 bases and J by 2 bases, with 9 bases between. CDR1 and CDR2 (germline): SGHAT, FQDESV (reference sequence).

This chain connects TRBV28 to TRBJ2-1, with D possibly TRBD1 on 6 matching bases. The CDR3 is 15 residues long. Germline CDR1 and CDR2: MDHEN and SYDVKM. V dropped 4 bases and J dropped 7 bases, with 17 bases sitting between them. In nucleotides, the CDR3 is TGTGCCAGCAGTTATCCGGGTAGTACAGGGAATGAGCAGTTCTTC. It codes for CASSYPGSTGNEQFF.

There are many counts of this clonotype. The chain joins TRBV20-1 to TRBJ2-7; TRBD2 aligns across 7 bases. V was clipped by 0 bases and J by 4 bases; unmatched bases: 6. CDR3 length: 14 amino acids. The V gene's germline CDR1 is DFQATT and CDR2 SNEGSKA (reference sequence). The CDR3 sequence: CSARDWGTNYEQYF. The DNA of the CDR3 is TGCAGTGCTAGAGATTGGGGGACTAATTACGAGCAGTACTTC.

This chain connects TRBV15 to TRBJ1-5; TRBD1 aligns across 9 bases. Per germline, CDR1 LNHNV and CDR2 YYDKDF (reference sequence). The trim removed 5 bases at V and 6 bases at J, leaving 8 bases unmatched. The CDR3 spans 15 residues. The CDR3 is CATSDRTGVGQPQHF. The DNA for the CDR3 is TGTGCCACCAGCGATAGGACAGGGGTTGGTCAGCCCCAGCATTTT.

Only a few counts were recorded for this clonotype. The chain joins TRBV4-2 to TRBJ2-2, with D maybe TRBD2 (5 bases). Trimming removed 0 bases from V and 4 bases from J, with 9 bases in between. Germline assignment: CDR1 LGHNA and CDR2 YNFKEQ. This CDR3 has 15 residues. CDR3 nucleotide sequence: TGTGCCAGCAGCCAAGATCCTAGCAGCACCGGGGAGCTGTTTTTT. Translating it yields CASSQDPSSTGELFF.

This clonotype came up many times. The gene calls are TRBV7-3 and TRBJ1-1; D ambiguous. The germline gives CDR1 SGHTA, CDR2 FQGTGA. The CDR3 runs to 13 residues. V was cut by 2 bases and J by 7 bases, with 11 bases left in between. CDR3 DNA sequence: TGTGCCAGCAGCTTAGCTTATGGGCATGAAGCTTTCTTT. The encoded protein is CASSLAYGHEAFF.

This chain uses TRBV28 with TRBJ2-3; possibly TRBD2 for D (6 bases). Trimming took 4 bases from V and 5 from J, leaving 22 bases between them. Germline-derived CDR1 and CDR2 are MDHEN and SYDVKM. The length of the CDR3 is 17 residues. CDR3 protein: CASSSSKAGRQQDTQYF. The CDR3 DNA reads TGTGCCAGCAGTTCCTCCAAGGCGGGGAGACAGCAAGATACGCAGTATTTT.

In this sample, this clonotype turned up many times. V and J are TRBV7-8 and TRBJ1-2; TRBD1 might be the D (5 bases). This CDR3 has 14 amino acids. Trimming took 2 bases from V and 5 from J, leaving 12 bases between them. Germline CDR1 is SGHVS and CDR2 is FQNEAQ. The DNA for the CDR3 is TGTGCCAGCAGCTTACAATCAGGGCCATATGGCTACACCTTC. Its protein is CASSLQSGPYGYTF. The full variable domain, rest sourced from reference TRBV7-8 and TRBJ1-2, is GAGVSQSPRYKVAKRGQDVALRCDPISGHVSLFWYQQALGQGPEFLTYFQNEAQLDKSGLPSDRFFAERPEGSVSTLKIQRTQQEDSAVYLCASSLQSGPYGYTFGSGTRLTVV.

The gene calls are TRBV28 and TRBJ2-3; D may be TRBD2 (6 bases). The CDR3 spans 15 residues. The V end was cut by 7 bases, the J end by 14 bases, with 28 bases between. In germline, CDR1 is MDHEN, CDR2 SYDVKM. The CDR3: CASTSQGTGALRGYF. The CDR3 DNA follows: TGTGCCAGCACCAGTCAAGGGACTGGGGCCCTGCGTGGGTATTTT.

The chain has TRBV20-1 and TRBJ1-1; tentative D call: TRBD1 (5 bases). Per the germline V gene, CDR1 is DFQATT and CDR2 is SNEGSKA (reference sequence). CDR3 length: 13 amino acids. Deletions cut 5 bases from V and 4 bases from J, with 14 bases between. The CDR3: CSALRAGLTEAFF. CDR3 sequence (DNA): TGCAGTGCTCTCAGGGCAGGCCTCACTGAAGCTTTCTTT.